The rows below give T cell receptor beta chains drawn from one sample of a study of blood T cell repertoires in COVID-19. Assay used: immunoSEQ multiplex PCR; TCRdb lists only in-frame clones, some missing. The sample shows 300,000 to 500,000 clones, roughly 88% of them seen only once. Sequencing input: PBMCs or T cells enriched from blood (not recorded which). These receptor sequences come from a woman aged 25 to 39 with acute COVID-19. Both conserved end residues are trimmed from each CDR3. A D gene is named only where the DNA matches it firmly.

>TRBV9|TRBJ2-4|TRBD1
ASSVSGGLGNIQY
>TRBV24-1|TRBJ1-5|.
ATSATGDNQPQH
>TRBV9|TRBJ2-3|.
ASSVSGTDTQY
>TRBV7-9|TRBJ2-3|TRBD2
ASSTSGGPTDTQY
>TRBV6-5|TRBJ1-2|.
ASAPGGNYGYT
>TRBV3-1/TRBV3-2|TRBJ1-3|.
ASSQGPSGGGNTIY
>TRBV3-1/TRBV3-2|TRBJ1-2|TRBD1
ASSLDRDRDFYGYT
>TRBV19|TRBJ1-6|.
ASSITGLGSPLH
>TRBV7-2|TRBJ1-2|.
ASSLVGQVYGYT
>TRBV18|TRBJ2-2|.
ASSPRRTDSVGVPGELF
>TRBV12-3/TRBV12-4|TRBJ1-3|.
ASSFSQGNTIY
>TRBV11-2|TRBJ2-3|TRBD1
ASSLDRDRRGTDTQY
>TRBV18|TRBJ1-4|TRBD1
ASSPDQGGSEKLF
>TRBV13|TRBJ2-5|.
ASSLRLEEDSMSQPETQY
>TRBV27|TRBJ1-2|.
ASSPRGEVYGYT
>TRBV7-3|TRBJ2-1|TRBD2
ASSPSGTSGTYNEQF
>TRBV5-1|TRBJ1-1|.
ASSLGHRSNTEAF
>TRBV14|TRBJ2-1|.
ASSQDWRRWNEQF
>TRBV7-8|TRBJ1-2|.
ASSLRGYDYGYT
>TRBV7-9|TRBJ2-7|TRBD2
ASSLDGTTYEQY
>TRBV6-1|TRBJ1-3|.
ASSEAPRGWSGNTIY
>TRBV10-3|TRBJ1-4|.
AISESEQGDEKLF
>TRBV25-1|TRBJ1-1|.
ASSDGLEAF
>TRBV6-2/TRBV6-3|TRBJ1-2|.
ASSYSGEIYGYT
>TRBV6-4|TRBJ1-6|.
ASSARADGSPLH
>TRBV7-9|TRBJ1-1|TRBD1
ASSRETGEYTEAF
>TRBV5-6|TRBJ2-2|TRBD1
ASSPGTGANTGELF
>TRBV12-3/TRBV12-4|TRBJ1-1|.
ASSKQGTEAF
>TRBV2|TRBJ2-4|.
ASSAPPGIQY
>TRBV7-9|TRBJ1-4|.
ASSFPDGKEKLF
>TRBV4-2|TRBJ2-2|.
ASSQDRGDTGELF
>TRBV7-3|TRBJ2-2|TRBD1
ASSPRGQISAGELF
>TRBV24-1|TRBJ1-1|.
ATSDRRGGNTEAF
>TRBV9|TRBJ2-1|TRBD2
ASSVASGGYNEQF
>TRBV25-1|TRBJ1-1|TRBD1
ASSELGTATEAF
>TRBV18|TRBJ1-1|.
ASSLQGSDTEAF
>TRBV6-5|TRBJ1-5|.
ATREINQPQH
>TRBV19|TRBJ2-7|TRBD1
ASSTGLTGAGEQY
>TRBV27|TRBJ2-2|.
ASSFDDRFTGELF
>TRBV6-5|TRBJ1-3|.
ASSYTLSTAGNTIY
>TRBV6-1|TRBJ1-6|.
ASSEEGRGYSPLH
>TRBV12-5|TRBJ1-5|.
ASGPGQGPGQPQH
>TRBV18|TRBJ2-7|TRBD1
ASSPVPPGTGIREQY
>TRBV6-5|TRBJ1-1|.
ASSYTLNTEAF
>TRBV5-1|TRBJ1-4|TRBD1
ASSSMDRGRELF
>TRBV7-2|TRBJ2-2|.
ASSSQVDRPGGELF
>TRBV12-3/TRBV12-4|TRBJ1-2|.
ASSFPGIQGYT
>TRBV6-1|TRBJ1-5|.
ASSGRQEVSLANQPQH
>TRBV4-1|TRBJ1-1|TRBD1
ASSRGDREGTEAF
>TRBV19|TRBJ2-7|.
ASSSGGRVAYEQY
>TRBV21-1|TRBJ2-5|.
ASSKARGTRIKGRKETQY
>TRBV19|TRBJ1-5|.
ASSIGVGRQPQH
>TRBV10-2|TRBJ1-2|.
ASRETSGYT
>TRBV2|TRBJ2-3|TRBD2
ASRHRTSGGAEDTQY
>TRBV5-1|TRBJ2-1|TRBD2
ASSLAAGPYNEQF
>TRBV5-1|TRBJ2-7|TRBD1
ASSLADRGDSYEQY
>TRBV9|TRBJ2-1|.
ASSVALGRGFDEQF
>TRBV5-1|TRBJ2-3|.
ASSSSGDTQY
>TRBV24-1|TRBJ2-2|.
ATEGGFGELF
>TRBV4-1|TRBJ1-1|.
ASSQGQGIGAF